This T cell receptor beta chain comes out of a study of blood T cell repertoires in COVID-19 (dated by TCRdb to about 2020). About the study as a whole: Collaborator samples came from the United States, Italy and Spain and covered acute and convalescent phases of COVID-19. The material from the prospective study consisted of cDNA or gDNA derived from T cells, B-cell-depleted T cells, or PBMCs. A de-identified subject ID, COVID-19 status, age in years and sex were almost always included in the sample metadata. The repertoires were released in a freely available public database meant as a resource for research on the immune response to SARS-CoV-2. Where HLA class I and class II types were available, the types were taken from metadata supplied by the sample provider, not from assay-based typing. Subjects who had been exposed to COVID-19, were actively infected with it, or had recovered from it provided the deeply sampled blood TCRbeta repertoires that made up the dataset. The samples were drawn from the first 160 participants of the ongoing ImmuneRACE study and from 950 to 1,500 subjects provided by 6 global collaborators.

The immunoSEQ Assay, a bias-controlled multiplex PCR, was used to amplify TCRbeta CDR3 regions from genomic DNA. For the original study's pipeline: Within the assay, amplification of reference gene primers was used to estimate how many nucleated cells each sample contained. To quantify the absolute abundance of each unique TCRbeta CDR3 rearrangement, sequence reads were collapsed and filtered. For each sample, productive Simpson clonality was calculated as the square root of Simpson's diversity index across productive rearrangements. What TCRdb holds here is the immuneACCESS table cut down to in-frame rearrangements. Part of the clones is not present; checked against another copy, under half of the missing clones reflect an unresolved V gene, and the others are unexplained. The V and J calls and clone size were taken over from that table, and D and trimming were inferred from the DNA. Recorded for this sample are more than 85,000 clones; 75% of them occurred a single time. The ten largest clones capture around 4% of the sample.

A word on this clone: What antigen it recognizes has not been identified. Base-call qualities are not available, and no considerably larger clone is one nucleotide away.

Whole blood was collected in K2EDTA tubes by collaborating institutions according to the institutions' own protocols. For TCRbeta analysis, collaborators shipped samples in one of three forms: frozen whole blood, isolated PBMCs, or DNA extracted from either of those sample types. Results and caveats for the whole study, not just this receptor: How much clinical and demographic metadata was included differed by source and by participant, and the metadata was provided uncurated.

Sample: peripheral blood. This clonotype was sampled from a woman aged 45-65 years with acute or convalescent COVID-19.

The CDR3 protein is CASSVTGNYGYTF. The bases are TGTGCCAGCAGCGTCACAGGGAACTATGGCTACACCTTC. The sequence joins TRBV27 to TRBJ1-2, and possibly TRBD1, on 6 matching bases. The CDR3 contains 13 residues, cysteine and phenylalanine counted. Only the CDR3 region is kept as DNA, spanning 39 bases read in frame from base 1. The germline V gene encodes CDR1 MNHEY and CDR2 SMNVEV (reference sequence). V drops 6 bases and J drops 2 bases, leaving 10 bases in between.